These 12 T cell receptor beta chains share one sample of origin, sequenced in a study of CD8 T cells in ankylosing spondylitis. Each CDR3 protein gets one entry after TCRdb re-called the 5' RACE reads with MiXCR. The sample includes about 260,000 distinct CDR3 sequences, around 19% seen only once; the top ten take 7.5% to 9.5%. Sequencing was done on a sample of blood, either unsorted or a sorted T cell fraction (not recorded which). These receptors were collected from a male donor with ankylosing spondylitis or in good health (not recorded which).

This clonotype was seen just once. The CDR3: CASSTRTGGTNEKLFF. The CDR3 nucleotides read TGTGCCAGCAGCACCCGGACAGGGGGCACTAATGAAAAACTGTTTTTT. The chain has TRBV9 and TRBJ1-4; TRBD1 aligns across 11 bases. CDR3 length: 16 residues. Germline V CDR1 and CDR2: SGDLS, YYNGEE. V shed 4 bases and J 2 bases; nucleotides not matched to a gene: 4.

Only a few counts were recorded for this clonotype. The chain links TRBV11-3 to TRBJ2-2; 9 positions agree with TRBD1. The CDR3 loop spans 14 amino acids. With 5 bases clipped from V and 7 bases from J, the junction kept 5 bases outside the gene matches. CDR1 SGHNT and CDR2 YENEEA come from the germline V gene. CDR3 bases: TGTGCCAGCAGCGACCCGGGACAGGGCGGGGAGCTGTTTTTT. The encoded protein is CASSDPGQGGELFF. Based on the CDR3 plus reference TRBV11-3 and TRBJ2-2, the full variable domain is EAGVVQSPRYKIIEKKQPVAFWCNPISGHNTLYWYLQNLGQGPELLIRYENEEAVDDSQLPKDRFSAERLKGVDSTLKIQPAELGDSAVYLCASSDPGQGGELFFGEGSRLTVL.

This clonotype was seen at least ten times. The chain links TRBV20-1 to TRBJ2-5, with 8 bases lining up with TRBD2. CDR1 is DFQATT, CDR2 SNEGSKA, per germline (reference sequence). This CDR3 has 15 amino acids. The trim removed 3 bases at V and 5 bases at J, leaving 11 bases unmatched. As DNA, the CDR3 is TGCAGTGCTAGTGGGGCAAGTAGCGGGGCTGAGACCCAGTACTTC. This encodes CSASGASSGAETQYF.

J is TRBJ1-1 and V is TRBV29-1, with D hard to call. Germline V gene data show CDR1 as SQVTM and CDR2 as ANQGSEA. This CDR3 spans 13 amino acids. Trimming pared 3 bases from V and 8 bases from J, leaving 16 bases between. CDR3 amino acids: CSVEVQPGREAFF. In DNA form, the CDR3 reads TGCAGCGTTGAGGTTCAGCCCGGGCGCGAAGCTTTCTTT.

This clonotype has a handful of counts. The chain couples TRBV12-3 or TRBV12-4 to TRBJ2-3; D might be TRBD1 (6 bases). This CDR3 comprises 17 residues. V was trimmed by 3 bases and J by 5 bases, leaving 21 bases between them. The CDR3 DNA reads TGTGCCAGCAGTTTCGATACAGGGTACTATATCGGAGATACGCAGTATTTT. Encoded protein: CASSFDTGYYIGDTQYF.

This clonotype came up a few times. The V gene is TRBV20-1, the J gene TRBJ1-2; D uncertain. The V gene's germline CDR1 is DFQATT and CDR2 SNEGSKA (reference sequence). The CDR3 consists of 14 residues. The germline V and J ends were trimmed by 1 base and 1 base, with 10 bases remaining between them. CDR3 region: CSARAVPFNYGYTF. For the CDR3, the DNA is TGCAGTGCTAGAGCCGTGCCGTTTAACTATGGCTACACCTTC.

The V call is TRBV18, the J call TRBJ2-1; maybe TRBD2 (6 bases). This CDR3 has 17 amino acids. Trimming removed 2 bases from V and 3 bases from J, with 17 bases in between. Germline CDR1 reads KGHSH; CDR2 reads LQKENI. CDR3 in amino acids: CASSPKPTGVRYNEQFF. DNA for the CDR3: TGTGCCAGCTCACCAAAGCCGACGGGAGTTCGCTACAATGAGCAGTTCTTC.

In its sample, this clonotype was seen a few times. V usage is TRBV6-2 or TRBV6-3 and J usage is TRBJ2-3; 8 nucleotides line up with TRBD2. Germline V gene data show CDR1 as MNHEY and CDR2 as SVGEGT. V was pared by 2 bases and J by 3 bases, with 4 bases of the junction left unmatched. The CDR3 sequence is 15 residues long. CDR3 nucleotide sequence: TGTGCCAGCAGTTACGGCGGGGGGAGGACAGATACGCAGTATTTT. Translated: CASSYGGGRTDTQYF.

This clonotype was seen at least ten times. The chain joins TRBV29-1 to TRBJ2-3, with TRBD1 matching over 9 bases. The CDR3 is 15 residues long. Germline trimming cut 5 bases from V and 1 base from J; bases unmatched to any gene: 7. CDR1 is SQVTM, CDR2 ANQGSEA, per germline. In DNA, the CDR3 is TGCAGCGTTACGGGACAGGGTAGCGGCACAGATACGCAGTATTTT. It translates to CSVTGQGSGTDTQYF.

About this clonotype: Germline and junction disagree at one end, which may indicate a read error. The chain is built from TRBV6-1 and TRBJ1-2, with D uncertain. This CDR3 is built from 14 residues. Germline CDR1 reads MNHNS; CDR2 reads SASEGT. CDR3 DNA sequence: TGTACCAGCAGTGACACGGTCCTTAACTATGGCTACACCTTC. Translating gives CTSSDTVLNYGYTF.

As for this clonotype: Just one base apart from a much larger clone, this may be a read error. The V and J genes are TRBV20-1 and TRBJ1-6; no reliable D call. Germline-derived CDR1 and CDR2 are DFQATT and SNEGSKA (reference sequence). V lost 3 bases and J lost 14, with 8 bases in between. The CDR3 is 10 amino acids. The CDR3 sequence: CSARSRALHF. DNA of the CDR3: TGCAGTGCTAGGTCCCGAGCCCTCCACTTT.

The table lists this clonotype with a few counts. The CDR3 loop reads CASSLGIDTSNEKLFF. For the CDR3, the DNA is TGTGCCAGCAGTTTAGGGATTGACACTAGTAATGAAAAACTGTTTTTT. The rearrangement joins TRBV27 to TRBJ1-4; D call uncertain. Trimming cost V 2 bases and J 4 bases, with 14 bases left between them. Germline assignment: CDR1 MNHEY and CDR2 SMNVEV (reference sequence). The CDR3 runs to 16 residues.